These T cell receptor beta chains were read from a single sample in a study of blood T cell repertoires in COVID-19. Profiling relied on immunoSEQ multiplex PCR, and the TCRdb table lists in-frame clones only, not all of them. The sample lists about 370,000 clones, 80% to 90% occurring once. Sequencing was performed on PBMCs or T cells enriched from blood (not recorded which). These receptors originate from a man between 18 and 35 years old who had recovered from COVID-19. Each CDR3 is given with its conserved first and last residue.

16,TRBV19,CASSPLGSGSTGELFF
15,TRBV6-6,CASSQTQGIGTEAFF
14,TRBV7-9,CASSLGGGVETQYF
12,TRBV5-6,CASSHRATEAFF
15,TRBV2,CASSETPYSNQPQHF
14,TRBV7-9,CASSIRQGPEKLFF
15,TRBV7-2,CASSLLDGRADTQYF
11,TRBV6-5,CASSYSETQYF
14,TRBV5-1,CASSVDRGYTEAFF
16,TRBV5-6,CASSSTWTGGTDTQYF
16,TRBV28,CASSPPGQGRGDTQYF
14,TRBV27,CASSPGSNTGELFF
16,TRBV27,CASRRDSWGLNTEAFF
15,TRBV4-2,CASSQDLTTGNEQFF
12,TRBV29-1,CSATQANYGYTF
15,TRBV6-5,CASSYAPDYYNEQFF
16,TRBV4-1,CASSLNGGTANYGYTF
14,TRBV6-5,CASSYRDRYEKLFF
14,TRBV9,CASSARDRRDEQYF
16,TRBV3-1/TRBV3-2,CASSLQKDRGNTEAFF
16,TRBV3-1/TRBV3-2,CASSQPPGTANYGYTF
15,TRBV5-1,CASSLVGQGSGELFF
14,TRBV7-2,CASSRETGNQPQHF
12,TRBV15,CATSRGRNEQFF
13,TRBV24-1,CATSDPTRYEQYF
13,TRBV7-2,CASSLSSYPFYTF
13,TRBV29-1,CSGADSPATEAFF
13,TRBV7-9,CASSLEVTGEAFF
14,TRBV5-1,CASSPGTTNEKLFF
15,TRBV7-9,CASSPGTGTYNEQFF
15,TRBV5-4,CASSLGTSGGYEQYF
17,TRBV9,CASSVAVGGRAQDTQYF
16,TRBV2,CASGQTGAGTNEKLFF
15,TRBV11-2,CASSLDTGVGSPLHF
15,TRBV7-9,CASSLGLAGRDTQYF
15,TRBV28,CASSFGGGTNYGYTF
13,TRBV9,CASSVEEGTKQFF
15,TRBV28,CASSFPGTGPYGYTF
19,TRBV11-2,CASSLEGTPGTGGSQPQHF
14,TRBV7-2,CASSEGTGGDEQFF
15,TRBV9,CASSVGTGLYNEQFF